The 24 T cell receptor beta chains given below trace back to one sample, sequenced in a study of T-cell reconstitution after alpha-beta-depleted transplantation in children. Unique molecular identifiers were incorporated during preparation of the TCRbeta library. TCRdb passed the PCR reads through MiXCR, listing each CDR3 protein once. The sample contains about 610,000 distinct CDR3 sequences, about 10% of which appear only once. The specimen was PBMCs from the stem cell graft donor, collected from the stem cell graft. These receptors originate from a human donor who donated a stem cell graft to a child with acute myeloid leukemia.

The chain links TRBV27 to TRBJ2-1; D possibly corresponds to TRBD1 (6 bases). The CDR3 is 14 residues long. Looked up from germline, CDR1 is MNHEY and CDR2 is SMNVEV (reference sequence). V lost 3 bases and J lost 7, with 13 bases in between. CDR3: CASSFLLRGNEQFF. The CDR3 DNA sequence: TGTGCCAGCAGTTTCCTCCTTAGGGGGAATGAGCAGTTCTTC.

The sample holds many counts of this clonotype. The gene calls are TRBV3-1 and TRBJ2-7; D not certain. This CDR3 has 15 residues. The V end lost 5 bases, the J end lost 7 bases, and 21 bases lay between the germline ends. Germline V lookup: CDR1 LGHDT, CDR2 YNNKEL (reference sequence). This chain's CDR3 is CASSSSRLLGEEQYF. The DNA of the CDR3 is TGTGCCAGCAGCTCCTCACGGCTCCTAGGAGAGGAGCAGTACTTC.

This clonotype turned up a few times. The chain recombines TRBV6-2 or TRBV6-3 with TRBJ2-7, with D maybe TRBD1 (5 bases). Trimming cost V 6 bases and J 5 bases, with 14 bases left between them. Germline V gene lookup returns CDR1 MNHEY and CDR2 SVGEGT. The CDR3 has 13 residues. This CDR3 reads CASSSRQWDEQYF. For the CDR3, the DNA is TGTGCCAGCAGCTCCCGACAGTGGGACGAGCAGTACTTC.

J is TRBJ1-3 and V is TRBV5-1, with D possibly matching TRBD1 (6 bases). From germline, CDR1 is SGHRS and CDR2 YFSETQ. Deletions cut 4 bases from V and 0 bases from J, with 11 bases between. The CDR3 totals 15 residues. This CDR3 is CASSPTGHSGNTIYF. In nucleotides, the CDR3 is TGCGCCAGCAGCCCCACAGGGCACTCTGGAAACACCATATATTTT.

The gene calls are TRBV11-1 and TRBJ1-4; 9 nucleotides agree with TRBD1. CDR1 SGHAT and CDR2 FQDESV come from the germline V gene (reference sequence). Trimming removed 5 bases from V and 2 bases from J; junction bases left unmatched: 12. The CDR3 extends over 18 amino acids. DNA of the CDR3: TGTGCCAGCAGCCAGGGACAGGGCATTTACGCGACTAATGAAAAACTGTTTTTT. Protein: CASSQGQGIYATNEKLFF.

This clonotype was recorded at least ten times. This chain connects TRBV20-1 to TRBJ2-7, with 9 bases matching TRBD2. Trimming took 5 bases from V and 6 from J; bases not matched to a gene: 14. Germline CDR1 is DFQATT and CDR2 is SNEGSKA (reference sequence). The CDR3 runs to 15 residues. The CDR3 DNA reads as TGCAGTGCTGGTTGGGTACTAGCGGGTATAGTCGAGCAGTACTTC. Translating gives CSAGWVLAGIVEQYF.

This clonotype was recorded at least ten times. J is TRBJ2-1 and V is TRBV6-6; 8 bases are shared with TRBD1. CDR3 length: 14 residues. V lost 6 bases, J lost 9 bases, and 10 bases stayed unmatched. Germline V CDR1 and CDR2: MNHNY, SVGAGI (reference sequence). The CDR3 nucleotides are TGTGCCAGCAGGTTTGGGACAGGCGAGGGTGAGCAGTTCTTC. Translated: CASRFGTGEGEQFF.

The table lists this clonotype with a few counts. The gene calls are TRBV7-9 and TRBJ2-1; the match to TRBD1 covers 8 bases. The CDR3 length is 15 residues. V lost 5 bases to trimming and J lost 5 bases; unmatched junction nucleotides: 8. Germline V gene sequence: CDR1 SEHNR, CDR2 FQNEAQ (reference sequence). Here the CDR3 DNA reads TGTGCCAGCAGCAGACAGGGGTCCGCCAACAATGAGCAGTTCTTC. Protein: CASSRQGSANNEQFF.

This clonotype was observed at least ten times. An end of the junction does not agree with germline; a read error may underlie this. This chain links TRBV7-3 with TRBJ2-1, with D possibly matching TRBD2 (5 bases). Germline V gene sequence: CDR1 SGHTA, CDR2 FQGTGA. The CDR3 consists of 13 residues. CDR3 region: CASSLEGTIPPVF. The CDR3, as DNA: TGTGCCAGCAGCTTAGAGGGAACGATTCCTCCGGTCTTC.

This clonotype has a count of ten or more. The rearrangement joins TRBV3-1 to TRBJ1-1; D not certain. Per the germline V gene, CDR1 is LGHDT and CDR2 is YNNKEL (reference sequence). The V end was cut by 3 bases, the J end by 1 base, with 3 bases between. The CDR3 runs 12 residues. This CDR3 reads CASSQENTEAFF. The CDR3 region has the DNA TGTGCCAGCAGCCAGGAGAACACTGAAGCTTTCTTT.

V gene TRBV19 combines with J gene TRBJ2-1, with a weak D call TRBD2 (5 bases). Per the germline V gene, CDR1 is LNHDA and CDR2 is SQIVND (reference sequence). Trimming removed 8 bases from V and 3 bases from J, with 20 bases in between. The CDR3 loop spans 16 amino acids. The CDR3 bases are TGTGCCAGTCGAAATCCGGGCGGAGGATACTACAATGAGCAGTTCTTC. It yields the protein CASRNPGGGYYNEQFF.

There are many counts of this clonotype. The CDR3 sequence: CSVARERNTEAFF. For the CDR3, the DNA is TGCAGCGTTGCCCGCGAAAGGAACACTGAAGCTTTCTTT. The chain employs TRBV29-1 and TRBJ1-1; D is unclear. V lost 4 bases and J 1 base, leaving 10 bases between the germline ends. The CDR3 consists of 13 residues. CDR1 and CDR2 (germline): SQVTM, ANQGSEA.

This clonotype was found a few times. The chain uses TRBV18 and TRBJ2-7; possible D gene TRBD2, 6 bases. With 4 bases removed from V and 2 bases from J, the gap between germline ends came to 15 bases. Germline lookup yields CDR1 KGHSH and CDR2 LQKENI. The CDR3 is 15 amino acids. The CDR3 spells CASSLRLVGPYEQYF. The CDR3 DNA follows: TGTGCCAGCTCACTGCGACTAGTAGGGCCCTACGAGCAGTACTTC.

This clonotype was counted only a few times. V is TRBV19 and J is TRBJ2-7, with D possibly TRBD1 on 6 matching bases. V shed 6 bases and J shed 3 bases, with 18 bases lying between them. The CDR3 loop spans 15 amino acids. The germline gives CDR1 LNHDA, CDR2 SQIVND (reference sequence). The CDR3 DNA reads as TGTGCCAGTAGGCCCACCAGGGGAAGCCTCTACGAGCAGTACTTC. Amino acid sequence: CASRPTRGSLYEQYF. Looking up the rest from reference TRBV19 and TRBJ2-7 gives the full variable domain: DGGITQSPKYLFRKEGQNVTLSCEQNLNHDAMYWYRQDPGQGLRLIYYSQIVNDFQKGDIAEGYSVSREKKESFPLTVTSAQKNPTAFYLCASRPTRGSLYEQYFGPGTRLTVT.

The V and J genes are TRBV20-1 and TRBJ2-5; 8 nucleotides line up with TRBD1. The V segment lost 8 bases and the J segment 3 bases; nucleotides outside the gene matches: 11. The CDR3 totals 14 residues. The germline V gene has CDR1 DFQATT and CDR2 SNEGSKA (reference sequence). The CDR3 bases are TGCAGTCTAACCCGATCGACAGGGGAAGAGACCCAGTACTTC. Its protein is CSLTRSTGEETQYF.

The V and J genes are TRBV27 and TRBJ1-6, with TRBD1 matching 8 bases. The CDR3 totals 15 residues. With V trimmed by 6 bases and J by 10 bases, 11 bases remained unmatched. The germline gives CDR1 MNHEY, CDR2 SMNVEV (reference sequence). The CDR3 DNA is TGTGCCAGCAGACGTCCCGGGACAGGATTATCACCCCTCCACTTT. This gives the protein CASRRPGTGLSPLHF.

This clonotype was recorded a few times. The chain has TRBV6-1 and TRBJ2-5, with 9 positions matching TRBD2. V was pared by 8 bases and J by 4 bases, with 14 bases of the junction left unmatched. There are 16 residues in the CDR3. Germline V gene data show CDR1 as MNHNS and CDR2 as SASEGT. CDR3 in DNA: TGTGCCAGCCGAGGGGCCGGGACTAGCCAAAGAGAGACCCAGTACTTC. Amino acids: CASRGAGTSQRETQYF.

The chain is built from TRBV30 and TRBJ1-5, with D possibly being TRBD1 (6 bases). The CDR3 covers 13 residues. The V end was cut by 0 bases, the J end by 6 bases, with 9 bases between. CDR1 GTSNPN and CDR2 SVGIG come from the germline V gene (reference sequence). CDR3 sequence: CAWSVQGSQPQHF. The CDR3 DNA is TGTGCCTGGAGTGTTCAGGGGAGTCAGCCCCAGCATTTT. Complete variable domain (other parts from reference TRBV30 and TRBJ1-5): SQTIHQWPATLVQPVGSPLSLECTVEGTSNPNLYWYRQAAGRGLQLLFYSVGIGQISSEVPQNLSASRPQDRQFILSSKKLLLSDSGFYLCAWSVQGSQPQHFGDGTRLSIL.

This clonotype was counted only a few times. CDR3: CSASPGEWKNIQYF. DNA of the CDR3: TGCAGTGCTAGTCCGGGAGAGTGGAAAAACATTCAGTACTTC. The chain is built from TRBV20-1 and TRBJ2-4; the D gene is possibly TRBD2 (6 bases). With 3 bases removed from V and 4 bases from J, the gap between germline ends came to 13 bases. This CDR3 is built from 14 residues. Germline V gives CDR1 DFQATT, CDR2 SNEGSKA (reference sequence).

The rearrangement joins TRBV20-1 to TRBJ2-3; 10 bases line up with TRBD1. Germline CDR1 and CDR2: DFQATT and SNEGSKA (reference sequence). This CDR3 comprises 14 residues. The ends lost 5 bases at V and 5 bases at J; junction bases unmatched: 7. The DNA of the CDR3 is TGCAGTGCTCCTCCGGGACAGGGGAAAGATACGCAGTATTTT. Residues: CSAPPGQGKDTQYF.

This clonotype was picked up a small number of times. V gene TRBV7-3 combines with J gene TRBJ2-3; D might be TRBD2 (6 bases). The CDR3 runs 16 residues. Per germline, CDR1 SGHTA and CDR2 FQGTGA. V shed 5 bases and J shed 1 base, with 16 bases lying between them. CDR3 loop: CASSATPLAGTDTQYF. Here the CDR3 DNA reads TGTGCCAGCAGCGCCACCCCACTAGCTGGCACAGATACGCAGTATTTT.

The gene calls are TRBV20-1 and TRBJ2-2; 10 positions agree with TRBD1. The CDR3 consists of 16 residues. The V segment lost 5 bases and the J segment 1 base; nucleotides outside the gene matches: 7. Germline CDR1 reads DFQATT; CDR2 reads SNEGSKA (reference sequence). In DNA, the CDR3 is TGCAGTGCTCCCGCCCGGGACAGGGGGAACACCGGGGAGCTGTTTTTT. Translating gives CSAPARDRGNTGELFF.

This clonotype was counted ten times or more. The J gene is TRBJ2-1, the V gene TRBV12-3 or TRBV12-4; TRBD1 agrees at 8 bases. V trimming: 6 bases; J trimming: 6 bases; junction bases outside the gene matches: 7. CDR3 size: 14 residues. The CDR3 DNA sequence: TGTGCCAGCAGCCCGCGGACAGGGAGCAATGAGCAGTTCTTC. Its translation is CASSPRTGSNEQFF.

DNA for the CDR3: TGTGCCAGCTCACCAGGGGGACAAGGAAACACCATATATTTT. This sequence encodes CASSPGGQGNTIYF. J is TRBJ1-3 and V is TRBV18, with D possibly TRBD1 on 6 matching bases. V was clipped by 2 bases and J by 4 bases, with 9 bases between them. The germline CDR1 and CDR2 sequences are KGHSH and LQKENI. CDR3 length: 14 residues. Filled out from reference TRBV18 and TRBJ1-3, the complete variable domain reads NAGVMQNPRHLVRRRGQEARLRCSPMKGHSHVYWYRQLPEEGLKFMVYLQKENIIDESGMPKERFSAEFPKEGPSILRIQQVVRGDSAAYFCASSPGGQGNTIYFGEGSWLTVV.